A single sample is the source of the 26 T cell receptor beta chains below, sequenced in a study of T cell responses to AZD1222 COVID-19 vaccine. This table comes from immunoSEQ multiplex PCR, and its TCRdb copy is limited to in-frame clones, with some not included. The sample lists nearly 110,000 clones; about nine tenths were seen once. Sample: peripheral blood, taken 28 days after the second AZD1222 dose. The receptors stem from an adult who received the AZD1222 COVID-19 vaccine.

V and J are TRBV11-3 and TRBJ2-4; no definite D call. Trimming stripped 5 bases from V and 4 bases from J, with 9 bases between. This CDR3 comprises 13 residues. CDR1 SGHNT and CDR2 YENEEA come from the germline V gene. The DNA of the CDR3 is TGTGCCAGCAGCCCAGATGGGAAAAACATTCAGTACTTC. Its translation is CASSPDGKNIQYF.

A few counts support this clone. The rearrangement uses TRBV4-3 and TRBJ2-5; D is unresolved. CDR3 length: 15 amino acids. CDR1 is LGHNA and CDR2 is YSLEER in the germline V gene. With 0 bases removed from V and 2 bases from J, the gap between germline ends came to 10 bases. CDR3 DNA sequence: TGCGCCAGCAGCCAAGATTTTCGCGTGCAAGAGACCCAGTACTTC. It is translated as CASSQDFRVQETQYF.

The chain links TRBV6-4 to TRBJ1-6; D gene unclear. Trimming took off 2 bases at V and 10 bases at J, with 12 bases between the two ends. The germline V gene encodes CDR1 MRHNA and CDR2 SNTAGT. There are 14 residues in the CDR3. The CDR3 DNA is TGTGCCAGCAGTGACGGCAGAGCTTCATCACCCCTCCACTTT. This gives the protein CASSDGRASSPLHF.

This chain links TRBV28 with TRBJ2-7; 8 nucleotides match TRBD2. CDR1 MDHEN and CDR2 SYDVKM come from the germline V gene. The CDR3 is made up of 14 amino acids. The ends lost 6 bases at V and 3 bases at J; junction bases unmatched: 7. CDR3 region: CASSFSGEVYEQYF. CDR3 in DNA: TGTGCCAGCAGCTTTAGCGGGGAGGTCTACGAGCAGTACTTC.

This chain connects TRBV29-1 to TRBJ1-1; no firm D call. CDR1 SQVTM and CDR2 ANQGSEA come from the germline V gene. The CDR3 runs to 11 residues. V lost 0 bases, J lost 3 bases, and 2 bases lay in between. The CDR3 DNA reads as TGCAGCGTTGAAGATGACACTGAAGCTTTCTTT. It codes for CSVEDDTEAFF.

The chain links TRBV7-9 to TRBJ2-5; no clear D. The CDR3 covers 11 residues. Trimming stripped 1 base from V and 6 bases from J, with 3 bases between. Per the germline V gene, CDR1 is SEHNR and CDR2 is FQNEAQ (reference sequence). Here the CDR3 reads CASSLEKTQYF. The CDR3 coding sequence is TGTGCCAGCAGCTTAGAGAAGACCCAGTACTTC.

The chain uses TRBV2 and TRBJ1-1, with TRBD1 matching 7 bases. Trimming took 8 bases from V and 5 from J; bases not matched to a gene: 14. Germline V gene sequence: CDR1 SNHLY, CDR2 FYNNEI. The CDR3 totals 15 residues. The CDR3 spells CASLRDRVLETEAFF. The CDR3 DNA sequence: TGTGCCAGCCTCCGAGACAGGGTCTTAGAGACTGAAGCTTTCTTT.

V is TRBV4-1 and J is TRBJ2-2; 7 bases fit TRBD1. This CDR3 spans 16 amino acids. Germline V lookup: CDR1 MGHRA, CDR2 YSYEKL. With 3 bases clipped from V and 0 bases from J, the junction kept 4 bases outside the gene matches. The CDR3 spells CASSQLGQPNTGELFF. For the CDR3, the DNA is TGCGCCAGCAGCCAGTTGGGACAGCCGAACACCGGGGAGCTGTTTTTT.

This chain connects TRBV7-9 to TRBJ1-4, with 9 bases matching TRBD1. Germline loops: CDR1 SEHNR, CDR2 FQNEAQ (reference sequence). CDR3 length equals 18 residues. J gave up 4 bases and V 5 bases, and 14 bases lay outside the gene matches. The CDR3 DNA reads TGTGCCAGCAGCCCGTCAGGGACAGGGCTCCTTTTTAATGAAAAACTGTTTTTT. Amino acids: CASSPSGTGLLFNEKLFF.

The chain links TRBV7-2 to TRBJ1-1; no definite D call. Trimming removed 3 bases from V and 0 bases from J, with 8 bases in between. From germline, CDR1 is SGHTA and CDR2 FQGNSA. The CDR3 is 14 residues long. The CDR3 coding sequence is TGTGCCAGCAGCTTTATACAGCTGAACACTGAAGCTTTCTTT. As protein: CASSFIQLNTEAFF. The full variable domain, its missing parts supplied by reference TRBV7-2 and TRBJ1-1, is GAGVSQSPSNKVTEKGKDVELRCDPISGHTALYWYRQSLGQGLEFLIYFQGNSAPDKSGLPSDRFSAERTGGSVSTLTIQRTQQEDSAVYLCASSFIQLNTEAFFGQGTRLTVV.

The CDR3 DNA is TGCAGCGTTGACATCAACGGCATGGTCGAGCAGTACTTC. It specifies CSVDINGMVEQYF. The J gene is TRBJ2-7, the V gene TRBV29-1; no clear D. CDR3 size: 13 residues. Trimming stripped 3 bases from V and 6 bases from J, with 15 bases between. Germline V gives CDR1 SQVTM, CDR2 ANQGSEA.

J is TRBJ1-4 and V is TRBV18; D not certain. Germline V lookup: CDR1 KGHSH, CDR2 LQKENI. Trimming cost V 1 base and J 0 bases, with 9 bases left between them. CDR3 length: 16 amino acids. In nucleotides, the CDR3 is TGTGCCAGCTCACCACGGGCACAAACAACTAATGAAAAACTGTTTTTT. Translating it yields CASSPRAQTTNEKLFF.

The rearrangement links TRBV3-1 (or the pseudogene TRBV3-2) to TRBJ2-3, with 8 bases matching TRBD2. Trimming cost V 5 bases and J 0 bases; bases outside gene matches: 7. This CDR3 has 16 amino acids. Germline assignment: CDR1 LGHDT and CDR2 YNNKEL (reference sequence). CDR3 sequence reads: CASSARLATSTDTQYF. Written as DNA, the CDR3 is TGTGCCAGCAGCGCTCGACTAGCGACTAGCACAGATACGCAGTATTTT.

This chain uses TRBV29-1 with TRBJ2-1; no reliable D call. The CDR3 has 12 residues. V was clipped by 4 bases and J by 7 bases, with 11 bases between them. CDR1 and CDR2 from the germline V gene are SQVTM and ANQGSEA. The CDR3 bases are TGCAGCGTTGTCCGTCTGGGAAATGAGCAGTTCTTC. Translation gives CSVVRLGNEQFF.

V usage is TRBV18 and J usage is TRBJ1-6; TRBD1 agrees at 7 bases. CDR1 and CDR2 from the germline V gene are KGHSH and LQKENI. This CDR3 has 14 amino acids. The V segment lost 6 bases and the J segment 5 bases; nucleotides outside the gene matches: 4. The CDR3 DNA reads as TGTGCCAGCTCGTCGGGACAGAATAATTCACCCCTCCACTTT. Translation gives CASSSGQNNSPLHF. The whole variable domain, filled in from reference TRBV18 and TRBJ1-6, reads NAGVMQNPRHLVRRRGQEARLRCSPMKGHSHVYWYRQLPEEGLKFMVYLQKENIIDESGMPKERFSAEFPKEGPSILRIQQVVRGDSAAYFCASSSGQNNSPLHFGNGTRLTVT.

This chain joins TRBV7-9 and TRBJ2-2; 7 bases match TRBD2. Germline CDR1 SEHNR, CDR2 FQNEAQ (reference sequence). Germline trimming cut 6 bases from V and 4 bases from J; bases unmatched to any gene: 11. This CDR3 is 16 amino acids long. The CDR3 sequence: CASRTGLAGVTGELFF. The CDR3 DNA follows: TGTGCCAGCAGGACGGGACTCGCGGGGGTCACCGGGGAGCTGTTTTTT.

This chain uses TRBV9 with TRBJ2-3; no clear D gene. The CDR3 runs 14 residues. Germline V gives CDR1 SGDLS, CDR2 YYNGEE. V was clipped by 0 bases and J by 2 bases, with 7 bases between them. The CDR3 DNA follows: TGTGCCAGCAGCGTAGGAAGGAACACAGATACGCAGTATTTT. Translating it yields CASSVGRNTDTQYF.

The chain is built from TRBV5-4 and TRBJ2-1; 10 bases fit TRBD1. The CDR3 loop spans 15 amino acids. CDR1 is SGHNT, CDR2 YYREEE, per germline (reference sequence). J was trimmed by 7 bases and V by 0 bases; bases with no gene match: 4. Here the CDR3 reads CASSLVDRGRNEQFF. Here the CDR3 DNA reads TGTGCCAGCAGCTTGGTTGACAGGGGGCGGAATGAGCAGTTCTTC.

The V gene is TRBV30, the J gene TRBJ1-3, with D hard to call. CDR1 is GTSNPN, CDR2 SVGIG, per germline (reference sequence). With 7 bases removed from V and 2 bases from J, the gap between germline ends came to 12 bases. The CDR3 extends over 13 amino acids. CDR3 region: CASTSRAGNTIYF. The CDR3 DNA follows: TGTGCCTCGACCTCTCGGGCTGGAAACACCATATATTTT. Combining the CDR3 with reference TRBV30 and TRBJ1-3 gives the whole variable domain SQTIHQWPATLVQPVGSPLSLECTVEGTSNPNLYWYRQAAGRGLQLLFYSVGIGQISSEVPQNLSASRPQDRQFILSSKKLLLSDSGFYLCASTSRAGNTIYFGEGSWLTVV.

The rearrangement links TRBV5-1 to TRBJ2-2; the D gene is possibly TRBD2 (5 bases). This CDR3 region has 16 residues. Trimming took 4 bases from V and 5 from J, leaving 18 bases between them. Per the germline V gene, CDR1 is SGHRS and CDR2 is YFSETQ. CDR3 protein: CASSPPGLASTGELFF. CDR3 DNA sequence: TGCGCCAGCAGCCCCCCCGGTCTAGCATCAACCGGGGAGCTGTTTTTT.

The CDR3 sequence: CAITSDQRLYNEQFF. DNA of the CDR3: TGTGCCATCACCTCGGACCAGAGGCTTTACAATGAGCAGTTCTTC. This chain joins TRBV10-3 and TRBJ2-1, with unresolved D. V was trimmed by 7 bases and J by 4 bases, leaving 17 bases between them. The CDR3 runs to 15 residues. Germline-derived CDR1 and CDR2 are ENHRY and SYGVKD.

This clone appeared a single time. The CDR3 nucleotides read TGTGCCAGCAGCGTTGGACAGGGACTCCCCAATCAGCCCCAGCATTTT. It is translated as CASSVGQGLPNQPQHF. The chain has TRBV7-9 and TRBJ1-5; 8 bases fit TRBD1. Germline lookup yields CDR1 SEHNR and CDR2 FQNEAQ (reference sequence). The V segment lost 5 bases and the J segment 3 bases; nucleotides outside the gene matches: 9. CDR3 length: 16 amino acids.

The chain carries TRBV28 and TRBJ2-5; D might be TRBD2 (6 bases). The CDR3 is made up of 15 amino acids. The germline V gene has CDR1 MDHEN and CDR2 SYDVKM. V was clipped by 6 bases and J by 4 bases, with 18 bases between them. The CDR3 coding sequence is TGTGCCAGCAGATCCCCGGAGGGCGGGGCAGAGACCCAGTACTTC. Its protein is CASRSPEGGAETQYF. Together with reference TRBV28 and TRBJ2-5, the CDR3 gives the full variable domain: DVKVTQSSRYLVKRTGEKVFLECVQDMDHENMFWYRQDPGLGLRLIYFSYDVKMKEKGDIPEGYSVSREKKERFSLILESASTNQTSMYLCASRSPEGGAETQYFGPGTRLLVL.

The chain combines TRBV29-1 with TRBJ1-1, with 10 bases matching TRBD1. V shed 6 bases, J shed 5 bases, and the junction held 3 bases outside the gene matches. The V gene's germline CDR1 is SQVTM and CDR2 ANQGSEA. The CDR3 spans 12 residues. The CDR3 DNA follows: TGCAGCGTCGGACAGGGGGGGACTGAAGCTTTCTTT. Translating gives CSVGQGGTEAFF.

The chain is built from TRBV28 and TRBJ1-5, with D hard to call. Germline V CDR1 and CDR2: MDHEN, SYDVKM. CDR3 length: 12 residues. The germline V and J ends were trimmed by 6 bases and 0 bases, with 3 bases remaining between them. The DNA of the CDR3 is TGTGCCAGCAGAAATAGCAATCAGCCCCAGCATTTT. Amino acids: CASRNSNQPQHF.

This chain links TRBV6-5 with TRBJ1-4, with 9 nucleotides matching TRBD1. The germline V gene encodes CDR1 MNHEY and CDR2 SVGAGI. The V and J ends lost 0 bases and 7 bases, in that order; junction bases with no gene match: 3. The CDR3 contains 15 residues. CDR3 residues: CASSYSTGGSEKLFF. For the CDR3, the DNA is TGTGCCAGCAGTTACTCGACAGGGGGGAGTGAAAAACTGTTTTTT.